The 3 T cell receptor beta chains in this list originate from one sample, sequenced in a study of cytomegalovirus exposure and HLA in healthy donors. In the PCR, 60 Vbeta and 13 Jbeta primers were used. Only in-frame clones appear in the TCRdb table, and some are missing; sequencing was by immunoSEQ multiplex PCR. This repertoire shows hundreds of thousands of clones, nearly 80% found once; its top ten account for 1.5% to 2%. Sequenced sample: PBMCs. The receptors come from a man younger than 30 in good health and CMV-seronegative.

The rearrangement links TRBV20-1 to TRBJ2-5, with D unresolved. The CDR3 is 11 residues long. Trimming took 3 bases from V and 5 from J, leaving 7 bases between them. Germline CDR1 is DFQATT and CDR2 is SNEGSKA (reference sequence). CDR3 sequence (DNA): TGCAGTGCTAGCCTCCAGGAGACCCAGTACTTC. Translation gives CSASLQETQYF.

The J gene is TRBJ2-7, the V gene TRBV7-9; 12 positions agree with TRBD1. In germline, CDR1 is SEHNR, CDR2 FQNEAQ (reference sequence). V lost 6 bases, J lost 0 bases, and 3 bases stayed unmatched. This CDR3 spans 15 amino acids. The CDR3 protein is CASRGTGGYSYEQYF. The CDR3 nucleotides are TGTGCCAGCAGAGGGACAGGGGGCTACTCCTACGAGCAGTACTTC.

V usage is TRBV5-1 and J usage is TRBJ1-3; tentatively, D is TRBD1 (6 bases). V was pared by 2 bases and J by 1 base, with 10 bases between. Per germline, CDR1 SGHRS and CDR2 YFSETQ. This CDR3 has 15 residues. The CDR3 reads CASSLDQGSGNTIYF. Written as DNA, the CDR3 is TGCGCCAGCAGCTTAGATCAGGGGTCTGGAAACACCATATATTTT.